The rows below give T cell receptor beta chains drawn from one sample of a study of cytomegalovirus exposure and HLA in healthy donors. Some clones are missing from TCRdb's copy, which holds only in-frame ones; the method was immunoSEQ multiplex PCR. The sample contains tens of thousands of clones, around 80% of which appear only once. The specimen sequenced was PBMCs. These receptors were obtained from a man in his thirties or forties in good health and CMV-seropositive. CDR3s include the opening cysteine and the closing phenylalanine or tryptophan. Fields, in order: clone size, J gene, V gene, D gene, CDR3 protein, CDR3 DNA. The D gene is left open where the match is weak. Clone sizes are given selectively: once, few, many, or a class where the clone is expanded.

clone_size: -
j_call: TRBJ1-2
v_call: TRBV6-1
d_call: -
cdr3_aa: CASSETGWSYYYGYTF
cdr3_nt: TGTGCCAGCAGCGAAACAGGGTGGAGCTATTACTATGGCTACACCTTC

clone_size: once
j_call: TRBJ2-3
v_call: TRBV2
d_call: -
cdr3_aa: CAFGGADTQYF
cdr3_nt: TGTGCCTTTGGAGGAGCGGACACGCAGTATTTT

clone_size: few
j_call: TRBJ1-2
v_call: TRBV29-1
d_call: -
cdr3_aa: CSARGENGYTF
cdr3_nt: TGCAGCGCCAGAGGCGAGAATGGCTACACCTTC

clone_size: -
j_call: TRBJ2-4
v_call: TRBV18
d_call: TRBD2
cdr3_aa: CASSPGPGGAAKNIQYF
cdr3_nt: TGTGCCAGCTCACCCGGTCCCGGGGGGGCGGCCAAAAACATTCAGTACTTC

clone_size: once
j_call: TRBJ1-1
v_call: TRBV7-9
d_call: TRBD1
cdr3_aa: CASSQDRGTEAFF
cdr3_nt: TGTGCCAGCAGCCAGGACAGGGGCACTGAAGCTTTCTTT

clone_size: few
j_call: TRBJ2-7
v_call: TRBV5-5
d_call: -
cdr3_aa: CASSLAAGSPYEQYF
cdr3_nt: TGTGCCAGCAGCTTGGCTGCAGGAAGCCCCTACGAGCAGTACTTC

clone_size: -
j_call: TRBJ1-2
v_call: TRBV6-1
d_call: TRBD1
cdr3_aa: CASSGADRVKGYTF
cdr3_nt: TGTGCCAGCAGTGGGGCGGACAGGGTAAAAGGCTACACCTTC

clone_size: once
j_call: TRBJ1-1
v_call: TRBV10-1
d_call: TRBD1
cdr3_aa: CASSGGKGGQKNTEAFF
cdr3_nt: TGCGCCAGCAGCGGGGGTAAAGGGGGCCAAAAGAACACTGAAGCTTTCTTT

clone_size: -
j_call: TRBJ2-2
v_call: TRBV10-3
d_call: -
cdr3_aa: CANRDSLTGELFF
cdr3_nt: TGTGCCAATCGGGACTCCTTGACCGGGGAGCTGTTTTTT

clone_size: -
j_call: TRBJ1-1
v_call: TRBV6-4
d_call: TRBD1
cdr3_aa: CASSDSRDSEAFF
cdr3_nt: TGTGCCAGCAGTGACTCCCGGGACAGTGAAGCTTTCTTT

clone_size: -
j_call: TRBJ2-3
v_call: TRBV7-2
d_call: -
cdr3_aa: CASSLRVDTQYF
cdr3_nt: TGTGCCAGCAGCTTACGGGTAGATACGCAGTATTTT

clone_size: -
j_call: TRBJ1-2
v_call: TRBV29-1
d_call: -
cdr3_aa: CSVEDQSEGYGYTF
cdr3_nt: TGCAGCGTTGAAGATCAGAGTGAGGGCTATGGCTACACCTTC

clone_size: -
j_call: TRBJ1-4
v_call: TRBV4-2
d_call: -
cdr3_aa: CASSRGGASTNEKLFF
cdr3_nt: TGTGCCAGCAGCCGCGGGGGGGCGTCAACTAATGAAAAACTGTTTTTT

clone_size: -
j_call: TRBJ2-1
v_call: TRBV5-4
d_call: TRBD1
cdr3_aa: CASSIRQGAWNEQFF
cdr3_nt: TGTGCCAGCAGCATTCGACAGGGGGCGTGGAATGAGCAGTTCTTC

clone_size: -
j_call: TRBJ1-2
v_call: TRBV5-1
d_call: TRBD1
cdr3_aa: CASSLGQGAYGYTF
cdr3_nt: TGCGCCAGCAGCCTGGGACAGGGGGCCTATGGCTACACCTTC

clone_size: -
j_call: TRBJ2-7
v_call: TRBV5-4
d_call: TRBD2
cdr3_aa: CASSTGLAGSYEQYF
cdr3_nt: TGTGCCAGCAGCACGGGACTAGCGGGGTCCTACGAGCAGTACTTC

clone_size: -
j_call: TRBJ2-5
v_call: TRBV5-1
d_call: TRBD2
cdr3_aa: CASSLPLAGVETQYF
cdr3_nt: TGCGCCAGCAGCTTGCCCCTAGCGGGAGTTGAGACCCAGTACTTC

clone_size: -
j_call: TRBJ2-7
v_call: TRBV11-2
d_call: -
cdr3_aa: CASSYGSGNEQYF
cdr3_nt: TGTGCCAGCAGCTACGGTTCGGGAAACGAGCAGTACTTC

clone_size: -
j_call: TRBJ2-5
v_call: TRBV11-2
d_call: TRBD2
cdr3_aa: CASSPGRRAGQETQYF
cdr3_nt: TGTGCCAGCAGCCCCGGCCGGAGAGCGGGACAAGAGACCCAGTACTTC